These T cell receptor beta chains were read from a single sample in a study of blood T cell repertoires in COVID-19. The method was immunoSEQ multiplex PCR; TCRdb's version includes in-frame clones alone and lacks a portion of them. The repertoire consists of roughly 120,000 clones, with roughly 85% occurring once and the leading ten covering under 3%. The specimen sequenced was peripheral blood. The source of these receptors is a man aged 30 to 45 with acute or convalescent COVID-19. Both conserved end residues are part of each CDR3. A D gene is named only where the DNA matches it firmly. Rows may omit the clone size; those that give it use once, few, many or a size class.

TRBV9	.	TRBJ1-2	TRBD1	TGTGCCAGCAGCGGGCGACAGGGATTGGATGGCTACACCTTC	CASSGRQGLDGYTF
TRBV4-2	.	TRBJ1-1	TRBD1	TGTGCCAGCAGCCAAGTAGAGACAGGGGCGACTGAAGCTTTCTTT	CASSQVETGATEAFF
TRBV5-4	.	TRBJ2-5	.	TGTGCCAGCAGCTTGTACAACCAAGAGACCCAGTACTTC	CASSLYNQETQYF
TRBV9	few	TRBJ2-5	TRBD1	TGTGCCAGCAGCGTAGGACAGGGCCACGCGGAGACCCAGTACTTC	CASSVGQGHAETQYF
TRBV10-3	.	TRBJ2-7	.	TGTGCCATCAGTGAAGAGACAGCGATCAACTACGAGCAGTACTTC	CAISEETAINYEQYF
TRBV10-1	.	TRBJ2-3	TRBD2	TGCGCCAGCAGTCCTCTAGCGGGCGGAGATACGCAGTATTTT	CASSPLAGGDTQYF
TRBV19	.	TRBJ1-4	.	TGTGCCAGTACCTACCCCGGGACTAATGAAAAACTGTTTTTT	CASTYPGTNEKLFF
TRBV6-5	.	TRBJ1-1	TRBD1	TGTGCCAGCAGAAGACGACAGGGGATGAACACTGAAGCTTTCTTT	CASRRRQGMNTEAFF
TRBV6-6	.	TRBJ2-2	TRBD1	TGTGCCAGCAGTCCTACAGGGGGCGGGAACACCGGGGAGCTGTTTTTT	CASSPTGGGNTGELFF
TRBV6-6	once	TRBJ2-2	.	TGTGCCAGCAGTTACATGGGGCAGAACACCGGGGAGCTGTTTTTT	CASSYMGQNTGELFF
TRBV18	.	TRBJ2-1	.	TGTGCCAGCTCACCGTCCGGAGGGAACTACAATGAGCAGTTCTTC	CASSPSGGNYNEQFF
TRBV7-6	.	TRBJ2-1	.	TGTGCCAGCAGCCCCCGACTAGGTTACAATGAGCAGTTCTTC	CASSPRLGYNEQFF
TRBV12-3/TRBV12-4	.	TRBJ1-1	.	TGTGCCAGCAGCGCAACAGGGCTCACTGAAGCTTTCTTT	CASSATGLTEAFF
TRBV27	once	TRBJ1-5	TRBD1	TGTGCCAGCAGTATCCACCAAACAGGGGACCAGCCCCAGCATTTT	CASSIHQTGDQPQHF
TRBV24-1	.	TRBJ2-1	.	TGTGCCACCAGTGATTTGCCCTCCGGGAGAGCTAATGAGCAGTTCTTC	CATSDLPSGRANEQFF
TRBV10-3	.	TRBJ2-7	TRBD1	TGTGCCATCAGTGAGGGGACAGGGGCCTACGAGCAGTACTTC	CAISEGTGAYEQYF
TRBV2	.	TRBJ1-1	TRBD1	TGTGCCAGCCTGCCAGGGGGATACACTGAAGCTTTCTTT	CASLPGGYTEAFF
TRBV19	.	TRBJ1-1	.	TGTGCCAGTAACTTCGGGGTGTCCACTGAAGCTTTCTTT	CASNFGVSTEAFF
TRBV7-3	.	TRBJ2-3	.	TGTGCCAGCAGCTTTCAGGGGTCAGATACGCAGTATTTT	CASSFQGSDTQYF
TRBV5-1	.	TRBJ2-3	TRBD2	TGCGCCAGCAGCTCCGGGACTAGCGGTGTCACAGATACGCAGTATTTT	CASSSGTSGVTDTQYF
TRBV7-9	.	TRBJ2-3	TRBD2	TGTGCCAGCAGCTCCCCCGGTTTTGGAGGGAGGGCCAAAGATACGCAGTATTTT	CASSSPGFGGRAKDTQYF
TRBV5-1	.	TRBJ1-2	.	TGCGCCAGCAGCGATGACACCGGCTATGGCTACACCTTC	CASSDDTGYGYTF
TRBV29-1	.	TRBJ2-5	.	TGCAGCGTTGATGGGGGGGAGACCCAGTACTTC	CSVDGGETQYF
TRBV4-3	many	TRBJ1-2	TRBD1	TGCGCCAGCAGCCCGACTCACACAGGGGGGAAGTACTATGGCTACACCTTC	CASSPTHTGGKYYGYTF